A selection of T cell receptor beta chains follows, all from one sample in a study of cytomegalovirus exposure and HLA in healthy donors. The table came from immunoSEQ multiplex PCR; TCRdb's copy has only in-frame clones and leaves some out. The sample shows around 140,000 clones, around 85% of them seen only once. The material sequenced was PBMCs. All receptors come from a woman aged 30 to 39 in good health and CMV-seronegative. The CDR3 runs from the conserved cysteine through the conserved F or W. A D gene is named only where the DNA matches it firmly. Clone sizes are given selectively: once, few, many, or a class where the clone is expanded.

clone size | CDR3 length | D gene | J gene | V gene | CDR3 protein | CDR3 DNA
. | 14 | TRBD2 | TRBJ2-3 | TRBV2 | CASSNSGSADTQYF | TGTGCCAGCAGTAATAGCGGGAGCGCAGATACGCAGTATTTT
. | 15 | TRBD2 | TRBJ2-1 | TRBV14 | CASSRRERGYNEQFF | TGTGCCAGCAGCCGGAGGGAGCGGGGCTACAATGAGCAGTTCTTC
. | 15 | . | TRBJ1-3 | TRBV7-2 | CASSFGAGAGNTIYF | TGTGCCAGCAGCTTTGGGGCAGGGGCTGGAAACACCATATATTTT
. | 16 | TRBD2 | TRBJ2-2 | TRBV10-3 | CAISGTSGTNTGELFF | TGTGCCATCTCAGGGACTAGCGGGACCAACACCGGGGAGCTGTTTTTT
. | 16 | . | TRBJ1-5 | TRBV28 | CASSPYREIGNQPQHF | TGTGCCAGCAGTCCCTATAGGGAGATCGGTAATCAGCCCCAGCATTTT
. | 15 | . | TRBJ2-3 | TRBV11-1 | CASSLAPTRTDTQYF | TGTGCCAGCAGCTTAGCCCCGACGCGGACAGATACGCAGTATTTT
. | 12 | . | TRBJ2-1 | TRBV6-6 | CASSYSTSLQFF | TGTGCCAGCAGTTACTCAACTAGTCTGCAGTTCTTC
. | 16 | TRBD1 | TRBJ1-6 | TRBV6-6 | CASSYGPPVQGVPLHF | TGTGCCAGCAGTTACGGACCCCCGGTCCAGGGGGTACCCCTCCACTTT
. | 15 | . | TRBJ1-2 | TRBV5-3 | CARSLDAVTNYGYTF | TGTGCCAGAAGCTTGGACGCAGTTACTAACTATGGCTACACCTTC
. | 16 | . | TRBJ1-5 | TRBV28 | CASTVSRAPSNQPQHF | TGTGCCAGCACCGTTTCGCGGGCACCTAGCAATCAGCCCCAGCATTTT
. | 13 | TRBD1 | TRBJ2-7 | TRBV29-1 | CSVGDRAPYEQYF | TGCAGCGTTGGGGACAGGGCACCCTACGAGCAGTACTTC
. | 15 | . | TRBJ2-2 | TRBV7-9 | CASSLLSGDTGELFF | TGTGCCAGCAGCCTCCTCTCAGGCGACACCGGGGAGCTGTTTTTT
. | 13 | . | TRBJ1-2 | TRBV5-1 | CASSSRVSGGYTF | TGCGCCAGCAGCTCGAGAGTATCGGGAGGCTACACCTTC
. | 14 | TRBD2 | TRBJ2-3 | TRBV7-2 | CASSLTGGGDTQYF | TGTGCCAGCAGCTTAACGGGGGGGGGAGATACGCAGTATTTT
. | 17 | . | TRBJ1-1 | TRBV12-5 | CASGLVFQGSRNTEAFF | TGTGCTAGTGGTTTGGTATTTCAGGGCTCGCGGAACACTGAAGCTTTCTTT
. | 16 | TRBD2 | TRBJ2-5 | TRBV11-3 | CASSLSPRGGEKTQYF | TGTGCCAGCAGCTTATCCCCGCGGGGGGGCGAAAAGACCCAGTACTTC
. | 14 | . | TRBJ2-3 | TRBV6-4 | CASIVDFYTDTQYF | TGTGCCAGCATAGTGGACTTCTACACAGATACGCAGTATTTT
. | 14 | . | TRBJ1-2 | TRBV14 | CASSQASSVYGYTF | TGTGCCAGCAGCCAAGCTAGTTCCGTCTATGGCTACACCTTC
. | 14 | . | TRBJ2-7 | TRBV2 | CASSADIGAYEQYF | TGTGCCAGCAGCGCCGACATAGGCGCCTACGAGCAGTACTTC
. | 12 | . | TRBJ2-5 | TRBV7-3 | CASSFRQETQYF | TGTGCCAGCAGCTTTCGGCAAGAGACCCAGTACTTC
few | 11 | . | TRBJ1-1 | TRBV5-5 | CASSFQIEAFF | TGTGCCAGCAGCTTTCAAATTGAAGCTTTCTTT
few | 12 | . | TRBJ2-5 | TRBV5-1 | CASSLARETQYF | TGCGCCAGCAGCTTGGCCAGGGAGACCCAGTACTTC
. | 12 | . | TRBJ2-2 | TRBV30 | CAWNRVGGELFF | TGTGCCTGGAACAGAGTCGGCGGGGAGCTGTTTTTT
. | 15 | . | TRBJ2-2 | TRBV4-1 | CASSPFYPNTGELFF | TGCGCCAGCAGCCCCTTCTACCCTAACACCGGGGAGCTGTTTTTT
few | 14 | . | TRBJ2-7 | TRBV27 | CASSPGAASYEQYF | TGTGCCAGCAGCCCAGGGGCCGCATCCTACGAGCAGTACTTC
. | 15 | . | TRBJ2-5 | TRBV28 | CASSLVRGPGETQYF | TGTGCCAGCAGTTTAGTGAGAGGGCCGGGGGAGACCCAGTACTTC
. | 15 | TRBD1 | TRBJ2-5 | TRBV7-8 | CASSLAGDRGETQYF | TGTGCCAGCAGCTTAGCGGGGGACAGGGGAGAGACCCAGTACTTC
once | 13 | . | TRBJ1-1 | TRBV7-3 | CASSTTPNTEAFF | TGTGCCAGCAGCACCACACCGAACACTGAAGCTTTCTTT
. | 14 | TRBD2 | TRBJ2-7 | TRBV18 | CASSPLGREGEQYF | TGTGCCAGCTCACCTCTGGGGAGGGAAGGCGAGCAGTACTTC
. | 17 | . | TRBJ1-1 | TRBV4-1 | CASSSPRGDATGTEAFF | TGCGCCAGCAGCTCCCCCAGGGGAGACGCCACAGGCACTGAAGCTTTCTTT
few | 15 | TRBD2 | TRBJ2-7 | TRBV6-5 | CASSVSRGAPSEQYF | TGTGCCAGCAGTGTATCGCGGGGGGCACCCTCGGAGCAGTACTTC
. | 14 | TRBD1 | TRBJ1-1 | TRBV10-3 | CATQGGGVNTEAFF | TGTGCCACCCAGGGGGGAGGAGTGAACACTGAAGCTTTCTTT
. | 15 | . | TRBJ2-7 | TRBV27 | CASSLSGTRSREQYF | TGTGCCAGCAGTTTATCGGGGACACGGTCCCGGGAGCAGTACTTC
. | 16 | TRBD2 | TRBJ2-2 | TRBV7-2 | CASSPTPSGGAGELFF | TGTGCCAGCAGCCCAACCCCCAGCGGGGGGGCCGGGGAGCTGTTTTTT
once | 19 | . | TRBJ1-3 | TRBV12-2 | CASRTRCVQGRRAGNTIYF | TGTGCAAGTCGCACAAGATGCGTGCAGGGGCGCCGGGCTGGAAACACCATATATTTT
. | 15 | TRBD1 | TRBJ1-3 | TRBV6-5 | CASSSGTGFGNTIYF | TGTGCCAGCAGTTCCGGGACAGGGTTTGGAAACACCATATATTTT
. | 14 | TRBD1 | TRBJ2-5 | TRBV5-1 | CASSDWTGEETQYF | TGCGCCAGCAGCGATTGGACAGGGGAAGAGACCCAGTACTTC
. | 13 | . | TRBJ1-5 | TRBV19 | CASSAGRGQPQHF | TGTGCCAGTAGTGCAGGGCGGGGTCAGCCCCAGCATTTT
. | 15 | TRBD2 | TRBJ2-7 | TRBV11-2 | CASSLFSGGELGQYF | TGTGCCAGCAGCTTATTTAGCGGGGGAGAATTAGGGCAGTACTTC
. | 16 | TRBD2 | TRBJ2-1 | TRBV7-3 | CASSLMGLATGNEQFF | TGTGCCAGCAGCTTAATGGGACTAGCGACGGGCAATGAGCAGTTCTTC
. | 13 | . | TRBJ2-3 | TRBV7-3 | CASSFQGADTQYF | TGTGCCAGCAGTTTCCAGGGTGCAGATACGCAGTATTTT
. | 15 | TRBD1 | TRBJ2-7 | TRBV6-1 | CASSPRDSGNYEQYF | TGTGCCAGCAGTCCCAGGGACAGTGGGAATTACGAGCAGTACTTC